A single sample is the source of the 19 T cell receptor beta chains below, sequenced in a study of low-dose radiotherapy and immunotherapy resistance in tumors. As to time point: after trial treatment. Treatment specified: LDRT plus nivolumab, ipilimumab, low-dose cyclophosphamide and aspirin (RACIN trial). TRAV- and TRBV-specific primers were used for first-strand cDNA, which covered alpha and beta chains. The authors amplified TCRs for around 20 PCR cycles with a constant-region primer and a V-primer adapter. One entry per CDR3 protein, called by TCRdb with MiXCR from the reads. The repertoire includes roughly 40,000 distinct CDR3 sequences, less than 30% of them detected once, and around a tenth sits in the top ten. The sequences come from PBMCs, collected after low-dose radiotherapy plus immunotherapy. The receptors here all came from a male donor with prostate cancer.

As for this clonotype: A far larger clone is a single base away, which makes a read error likely. The chain is built from TRBV5-1 and TRBJ2-7; D is ambiguous. Germline V gene data show CDR1 as SGHRS and CDR2 as YFSETQ. The germline V and J ends were trimmed by 2 bases and 7 bases, with 19 bases remaining between them. The CDR3 runs to 15 residues. This CDR3 reads CASSFRVGSYNEQYF. CDR3 DNA sequence: TGCGCCAGCAGCTTTAGGGTGGGCTCCTACAATGAGCAGTACTTC.

This clonotype was found many times. This chain uses TRBV11-2 with TRBJ1-2, with D unclear. CDR1 SGHAT and CDR2 FQNNGV come from the germline V gene. The CDR3 has 13 amino acids. Trimming shortened V by 4 bases and J by 4 bases, and 10 bases separated the two germline ends. DNA of the CDR3: TGTGCCAGCAGCTCCAGCGTCGTCTATGGCTACACCTTC. This translates into CASSSSVVYGYTF. Together with reference TRBV11-2 and TRBJ1-2, the CDR3 gives the full variable domain: EAGVAQSPRYKIIEKRQSVAFWCNPISGHATLYWYQQILGQGPKLLIQFQNNGVVDDSQLPKDRFSAERLKGVDSTLKIQPAKLEDSAVYLCASSSSVVYGYTFGSGTRLTVV.

By frequency in the sample, this clonotype is medium-sized. The genes are TRBV10-3 and TRBJ1-2; maybe TRBD1 (6 bases). In germline, CDR1 is ENHRY, CDR2 SYGVKD. V was trimmed by 0 bases and J by 8 bases, leaving 16 bases between them. The CDR3 has 15 amino acids. This CDR3 reads CAISESQGYSSGYTF. The CDR3 DNA is TGTGCCATCAGTGAGTCGCAGGGGTACTCCAGCGGCTACACCTTC.

Ten or more counts support this clonotype. CDR3 sequence reads: CASSYHGGGESYGYTF. In nucleotides, the CDR3 is TGTGCCAGCAGCTACCATGGCGGGGGCGAATCCTATGGCTACACCTTC. The chain couples TRBV7-9 to TRBJ1-2, with D tentatively TRBD1 (6 bases). Trimming shortened V by 4 bases and J by 4 bases, and 19 bases separated the two germline ends. The CDR3 totals 16 residues. Germline CDR1 and CDR2: SEHNR and FQNEAQ (reference sequence).

Regarding this clonotype: This likely traces to a read error, being one base from a far larger clone. The V call is TRBV6-1, the J call TRBJ2-7, with a possible D match to TRBD2 (6 bases). V lost 6 bases and J 7 bases, leaving 22 bases between the germline ends. Germline V CDR1 and CDR2: MNHNS, SASEGT. The CDR3 is made up of 15 amino acids. The CDR3 nucleotides read TGTGCCAGCAGCCCGAGTGGCCGGGGGAGGAATGAGCAGTACTTC. This sequence encodes CASSPSGRGRNEQYF.

This clonotype was detected ten times or more. The rearrangement joins TRBV19 to TRBJ1-2; 8 nucleotides agree with TRBD1. The V and J ends lost 9 bases and 4 bases, in that order; junction bases with no gene match: 10. The CDR3 runs to 14 residues. CDR1 is LNHDA and CDR2 is SQIVND in the germline V gene (reference sequence). CDR3 bases: TGTGCCAGCGGGACAGGAGGCCCCCGCTATGGCTACACCTTC. This encodes CASGTGGPRYGYTF.

This clonotype was found a few times. V gene TRBV2 combines with J gene TRBJ2-3; TRBD2 matches 10 bases. V lost 5 bases and J lost 4; bases outside the gene matches: 6. The CDR3 has 15 residues. The germline V gene encodes CDR1 SNHLY and CDR2 FYNNEI. This CDR3 reads CASSRLAGEADTQYF. In nucleotides, the CDR3 is TGTGCCAGCAGTAGGCTAGCGGGGGAGGCAGATACGCAGTATTTT.

This clonotype was picked up a small number of times. The V and J genes are TRBV5-8 and TRBJ2-5; no firm D call. The CDR3 is 15 amino acids. Between the trimmed V and J ends, which lost 0 bases and 5 bases, there was a span of 14 bases. CDR1 SGHTS and CDR2 YDEGEE come from the germline V gene. The CDR3 protein is CASSLGFLLRETQYF. The DNA for the CDR3 is TGTGCCAGCAGCTTGGGGTTCCTATTGAGGGAGACCCAGTACTTC. Drawing the rest from reference TRBV5-8 and TRBJ2-5, the complete variable domain is EAGVTQSPTHLIKTRGQQATLRCSPISGHTSVYWYQQALGLGLQFLLWYDEGEERNRGNFPPRFSGRQFPNYSSELNVNALELEDSALYLCASSLGFLLRETQYFGPGTRLLVL.

This clonotype was found many times. V usage is TRBV7-9 and J usage is TRBJ2-1, with 9 bases fitting TRBD1. The CDR3 sequence is 13 residues long. Trimming at V came to 6 bases and at J to 7 bases, leaving 4 bases not matched to a gene. Germline values: CDR1 SEHNR, CDR2 FQNEAQ (reference sequence). The CDR3 DNA is TGTGCCAGCAGGTCCGGACAGGGGAATGAGCAGTTCTTC. This encodes CASRSGQGNEQFF.

On this clonotype: A read error likely explains this, since a far larger clone differs by one base. The chain combines TRBV12-3 or TRBV12-4 with TRBJ2-1; D not resolved. The ends were cut back, 1 base at V and 10 bases at J, with 11 bases in the middle. The CDR3 totals 13 residues. The CDR3: CASSLDTAYEQFF. CDR3 nucleotide sequence: TGTGCCAGCAGTTTAGACACAGCCTACGAGCAGTTCTTC.

In its sample, this clonotype was seen many times. V is TRBV6-2 or TRBV6-3 and J is TRBJ2-5; 8 bases line up with TRBD2. J lost 5 bases, V lost 8 bases, and 7 bases had no gene match. The CDR3 extends over 13 amino acids. CDR1 MNHEY and CDR2 SVGEGT come from the germline V gene. CDR3 region: CASQTAGVETQYF. The CDR3 DNA is TGTGCCAGCCAAACAGCGGGAGTGGAGACCCAGTACTTC.

About this clonotype: Relative to the germline gene, one junction end is altered; a read error may explain this. DNA for the CDR3: TGCGCCAGCAGCAGCCCTAGCGACTCCTATGAGCAGTACTTC. Translated: CASSSPSDSYEQYF. The chain has TRBV5-1 and TRBJ2-7, with TRBD2 as a possible D gene (6 bases). This CDR3 contains 14 residues. The V gene's germline CDR1 is SGHRS and CDR2 YFSETQ.

Points on this clonotype: With only one base between it and a far larger clone, this is likely a read error. The V call is TRBV5-4, the J call TRBJ2-1; D is possibly TRBD2 (5 bases). V was shortened by 4 bases and J by 10 bases, with 21 bases between the two germline ends. This CDR3 contains 15 residues. CDR1 and CDR2 from the germline V gene are SGHNT and YYREEE (reference sequence). The CDR3 reads CASSPGVSGDYEQFF. Written as DNA, the CDR3 is TGTGCCAGCAGCCCTGGGGTCAGCGGAGACTACGAGCAGTTCTTC.

This clonotype occurred many times. The V call is TRBV24-1, the J call TRBJ2-1, with 10 nucleotides matching TRBD2. The junction had 5 bases not matched to a gene; V was cut back by 2 bases and J by 5 bases. Looked up from germline, CDR1 is KGHDR and CDR2 is SFDVKD. CDR3 length: 16 amino acids. The CDR3 bases are TGTGCCACCAGTGATTCCAGGACTAGCGGTAACAATGAGCAGTTCTTC. Its protein product is CATSDSRTSGNNEQFF.

This chain connects TRBV9 to TRBJ2-7; TRBD2 might be the D (6 bases). Per germline, CDR1 SGDLS and CDR2 YYNGEE. V gave up 0 bases and J gave up 5 bases, with 15 bases separating them. CDR3 length equals 15 residues. The DNA for the CDR3 is TGTGCCAGCAGCGTAGGCCCGGGGGTCACCAACGAGCAGTACTTC. It specifies CASSVGPGVTNEQYF.

This clonotype was found many times. This sequence joins TRBV12-3 or TRBV12-4 and TRBJ1-5; maybe TRBD1 (5 bases). The V end was cut by 4 bases, the J end by 3 bases, with 10 bases between. There are 14 residues in the CDR3. Here the CDR3 reads CASSYQGNNQPQHF. The CDR3 nucleotides are TGTGCCAGCAGTTATCAGGGCAACAATCAGCCCCAGCATTTT.

This clonotype was recorded many times. The chain combines TRBV6-6 with TRBJ1-1; D is possibly TRBD1 (6 bases). V was trimmed by 7 bases and J by 2 bases, leaving 8 bases between them. CDR3 length: 12 amino acids. Germline values: CDR1 MNHNY, CDR2 SVGAGI (reference sequence). The CDR3 DNA reads as TGTGCCAGCAAGGGGGGTAACACTGAAGCTTTCTTT. Protein: CASKGGNTEAFF.

On this clonotype: A far larger clone lies a single base away; this is likely a read error. This chain joins TRBV5-4 and TRBJ2-7; D is undetermined. The germline V and J ends were trimmed by 0 bases and 7 bases, with 14 bases remaining between them. The germline V gene has CDR1 SGHNT and CDR2 YYREEE (reference sequence). The CDR3 extends over 14 amino acids. The CDR3 coding sequence is TGTGCCAGCAGCTTGGCGTCCCTCTACAATGAGCAGTACTTC. Translating it yields CASSLASLYNEQYF.

This clonotype has ten or more counts. V is TRBV14 and J is TRBJ1-1; 8 nucleotides align to TRBD1. V trimming: 3 bases; J trimming: 10 bases; junction bases outside the gene matches: 7. Germline V gives CDR1 SGHDN, CDR2 FVKESK. The CDR3 has 13 amino acids. The CDR3: CASSHDRGIAAFF. For the CDR3, the DNA is TGTGCCAGCAGCCACGACAGGGGAATCGCAGCTTTCTTT.